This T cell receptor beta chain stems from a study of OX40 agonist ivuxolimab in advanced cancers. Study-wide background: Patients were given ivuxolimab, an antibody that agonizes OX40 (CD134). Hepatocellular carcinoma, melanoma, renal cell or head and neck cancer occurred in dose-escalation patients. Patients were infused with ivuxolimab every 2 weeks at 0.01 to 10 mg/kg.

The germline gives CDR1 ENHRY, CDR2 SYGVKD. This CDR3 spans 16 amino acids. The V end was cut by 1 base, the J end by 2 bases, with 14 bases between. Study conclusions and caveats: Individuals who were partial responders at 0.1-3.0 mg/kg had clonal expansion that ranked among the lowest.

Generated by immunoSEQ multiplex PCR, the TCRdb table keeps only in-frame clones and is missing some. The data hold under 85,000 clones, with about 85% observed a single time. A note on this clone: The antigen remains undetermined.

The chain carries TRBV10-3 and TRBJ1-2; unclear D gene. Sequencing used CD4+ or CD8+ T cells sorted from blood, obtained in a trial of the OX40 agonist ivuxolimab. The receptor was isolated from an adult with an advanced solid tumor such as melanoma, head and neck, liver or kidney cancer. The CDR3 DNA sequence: TGTGCCATCAGTGAGTTTGGTGGCTCCGACAACTATGGCTACACCTTC. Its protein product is CAISEFGGSDNYGYTF.